A single sample is the source of the 19 T cell receptor beta chains below, sequenced in a study of cytomegalovirus exposure and HLA in healthy donors (dated by TCRdb to 2016 to 2017). Receptor amplification or capture employed the immunoSEQ multiplex PCR assay. TCRdb holds this immuneACCESS table with in-frame rearrangements only. Some clones are missing; in checked studies, unresolved V genes explain under half, and the rest has no known cause. This sample holds about 340,000 clones; more than 80% were observed only once. Under 0.85% of the sample lies in the top ten. The material sequenced was PBMCs. All receptors derive from a young woman in good health and CMV-seronegative.

This clone turned up a few times. The genes are TRBV29-1 and TRBJ2-4; 7 positions match TRBD2. CDR1 SQVTM and CDR2 ANQGSEA come from the germline V gene. CDR3 length equals 12 residues. V shed 3 bases, J shed 7 bases, and the junction held 3 bases outside the gene matches. DNA for the CDR3: TGCAGCGTTGAGGGGGGAGGGAACATTCAGTACTTC. Translating it yields CSVEGGGNIQYF.

The chain combines TRBV28 with TRBJ2-7; 14 bases map to TRBD2. The length of the CDR3 is 16 residues. With 4 bases clipped from V and 0 bases from J, the junction kept 2 bases outside the gene matches. Germline values: CDR1 MDHEN, CDR2 SYDVKM. The CDR3 protein is CASSSGLAGDSYEQYF. The CDR3 nucleotides are TGTGCCAGCAGTTCGGGACTAGCGGGAGACTCCTACGAGCAGTACTTC.

A few counts support this clone. The chain employs TRBV7-2 and TRBJ1-1, with TRBD1 matching over 7 bases. This CDR3 comprises 13 residues. V dropped 5 bases and J dropped 6; count of bases not matched to a gene: 6. In germline, CDR1 is SGHTA, CDR2 FQGNSA. CDR3 sequence reads: CASSPHQGAEAFF. The CDR3 region has the DNA TGTGCCAGCAGCCCCCACCAGGGGGCTGAAGCTTTCTTT.

This clone was seen only once. This chain joins TRBV18 and TRBJ2-3, with D perhaps matching TRBD2 (5 bases). Trimming pared 3 bases from V and 0 bases from J, leaving 10 bases between. The V gene's germline CDR1 is KGHSH and CDR2 LQKENI. The CDR3 covers 15 residues. CDR3 in DNA: TGTGCCAGCTCACCCGCCCAGCGGAGCACAGATACGCAGTATTTT. It specifies CASSPAQRSTDTQYF.

The V call is TRBV28, the J call TRBJ1-5; D uncertain. Germline V gene sequence: CDR1 MDHEN, CDR2 SYDVKM. The CDR3 extends over 15 amino acids. With 0 bases removed from V and 5 bases from J, the gap between germline ends came to 11 bases. The CDR3 nucleotides are TGTGCCAGCAGTTTATGGAGTCGCGGTTATCAGCCCCAGCATTTT. It yields the protein CASSLWSRGYQPQHF.

J is TRBJ1-2 and V is TRBV6-5, with 10 bases matching TRBD1. V trimming: 7 bases; J trimming: 7 bases; junction bases outside the gene matches: 9. The germline gives CDR1 MNHEY, CDR2 SVGAGI. This CDR3 contains 14 residues. As DNA, the CDR3 is TGTGCCAGCACTAACGGCGGACAGGGGGGTGGCTACACCTTC. It translates to CASTNGGQGGGYTF.

This chain links TRBV28 with TRBJ2-3, with 15 bases aligning to TRBD2. This CDR3 is 20 amino acids long. Germline CDR1 and CDR2: MDHEN and SYDVKM. Unmatched junction bases numbered 13, after V lost 4 bases and J lost 2 bases. This chain's CDR3 is CASSSHPGLAGGPITDTQYF. CDR3 DNA sequence: TGTGCCAGCAGTTCCCACCCCGGACTAGCGGGAGGGCCGATCACAGATACGCAGTATTTT.

The chain recombines TRBV6-6 with TRBJ2-7, with 13 bases that match TRBD2. V lost 5 bases and J lost 4; bases outside the gene matches: 2. Germline CDR1 MNHNY, CDR2 SVGAGI (reference sequence). CDR3 length: 14 residues. This CDR3 reads CASSRTSGSYEQYF. The CDR3 DNA is TGTGCCAGCAGTCGGACTAGCGGGAGTTACGAGCAGTACTTC.

This chain connects TRBV6-5 to TRBJ2-7; tentatively, D is TRBD1 (5 bases). From germline, CDR1 is MNHEY and CDR2 SVGAGI. The CDR3 runs to 14 residues. V was trimmed by 5 bases and J by 0 bases, leaving 11 bases between them. In DNA, the CDR3 is TGTGCCAGCAGTCCCCCGGACACCTCCTACGAGCAGTACTTC. This translates into CASSPPDTSYEQYF.

This clone was counted once. The chain recombines TRBV6-5 with TRBJ2-7; D gene unclear. Trimming removed 0 bases at V and 3 bases at J, with 15 bases between. The V gene's germline CDR1 is MNHEY and CDR2 SVGAGI. The CDR3 has 16 residues. The CDR3 DNA follows: TGTGCCAGCAGTTACTCGAACCCGACTCAAGACTACGAGCAGTACTTC. This codes for CASSYSNPTQDYEQYF.

The rearrangement links TRBV28 to TRBJ2-1; D may be TRBD2 (6 bases). Germline V gives CDR1 MDHEN, CDR2 SYDVKM. V lost 2 bases to trimming and J lost 10 bases, with 9 bases between them. There are 12 residues in the CDR3. The CDR3 nucleotides read TGTGCCAGCAGTTTAATTGGGAGGGAGCAGTTCTTC. Its protein product is CASSLIGREQFF.

This clone was seen only once. The rearrangement uses TRBV6-5 and TRBJ1-1; perhaps TRBD1 as D (5 bases). The CDR3 totals 14 residues. V was trimmed by 6 bases and J by 3 bases, leaving 14 bases between them. The germline V gene has CDR1 MNHEY and CDR2 SVGAGI. As DNA, the CDR3 is TGTGCCAGCAGCCCAGGTGGAGGGGACACTGAAGCTTTCTTT. Translation gives CASSPGGGDTEAFF.

The CDR3 loop reads CASSRMSSTGSEQYF. CDR3 bases: TGTGCCAGCAGCCGGATGTCGAGTACGGGGAGCGAGCAGTACTTC. The chain joins TRBV14 to TRBJ2-7, with TRBD2 as a possible D gene (5 bases). The germline V gene has CDR1 SGHDN and CDR2 FVKESK. Between the trimmed V and J ends, which lost 4 bases and 6 bases, there was a span of 19 bases. The CDR3 totals 15 residues.

This clone was detected once. This chain links TRBV28 with TRBJ1-1, with TRBD1 identical over 7 bases. The germline V gene encodes CDR1 MDHEN and CDR2 SYDVKM. The CDR3 is 14 residues long. V was clipped by 5 bases and J by 5 bases; unmatched bases: 8. The CDR3 region has the DNA TGTGCCAGCAGTCTGACCAGGGGGAGAACTGAAGCTTTCTTT. This translates into CASSLTRGRTEAFF. The full variable domain, rest sourced from reference TRBV28 and TRBJ1-1, is DVKVTQSSRYLVKRTGEKVFLECVQDMDHENMFWYRQDPGLGLRLIYFSYDVKMKEKGDIPEGYSVSREKKERFSLILESASTNQTSMYLCASSLTRGRTEAFFGQGTRLTVV.

The rearrangement uses TRBV6-1 and TRBJ1-2; 12 bases map to TRBD1. CDR3 length: 17 amino acids. With 4 bases clipped from V and 8 bases from J, the junction kept 14 bases outside the gene matches. Looked up from germline, CDR1 is MNHNS and CDR2 is SASEGT. The CDR3 here is CASSVQGQGASVSGYTF. The CDR3 nucleotides are TGTGCCAGCAGTGTCCAGGGACAGGGGGCCTCAGTGAGCGGCTACACCTTC.

V usage is TRBV6-6 and J usage is TRBJ2-1; unclear D gene. Trimming shortened V by 0 bases and J by 8 bases, and 17 bases separated the two germline ends. The CDR3 is 16 residues long. Germline CDR1 and CDR2: MNHNY and SVGAGI (reference sequence). The CDR3 protein is CASSYSPRRSKDEQFF. The CDR3 region has the DNA TGTGCCAGCAGTTACTCTCCTCGTCGTAGTAAAGATGAGCAGTTCTTC.

The V call is TRBV7-7, the J call TRBJ2-5, with 7 bases lining up with TRBD2. Per the germline V gene, CDR1 is SSHAT and CDR2 is FNYEAQ (reference sequence). The CDR3 is 15 amino acids. The CDR3 region has the DNA TGTGCTACCTCGGCCCTCTGGGGGGGTCAAGAGACCCAGTACTTC. Residues: CATSALWGGQETQYF.

The chain combines TRBV9 with TRBJ2-1; TRBD2 aligns across 10 bases. V trimming: 0 bases; J trimming: 2 bases; junction bases outside the gene matches: 11. The CDR3 runs to 19 residues. In germline, CDR1 is SGDLS, CDR2 YYNGEE. In DNA, the CDR3 is TGTGCCAGCAGCGTAGAGGGGCTAGCGGGAGCTTCCCCCTACAATGAGCAGTTCTTC. Its translation is CASSVEGLAGASPYNEQFF. Based on the CDR3 plus reference TRBV9 and TRBJ2-1, the full variable domain is DSGVTQTPKHLITATGQRVTLRCSPRSGDLSVYWYQQSLDQGLQFLIQYYNGEERAKGNILERFSAQQFPDLHSELNLSSLELGDSALYFCASSVEGLAGASPYNEQFFGPGTRLTVL.

The chain combines TRBV5-5 with TRBJ2-1; 16 positions match TRBD2. The CDR3 runs to 15 residues. The germline gives CDR1 SGHKS, CDR2 YYEKEE (reference sequence). Trimming took 4 bases from V and 9 from J; bases not matched to a gene: 4. The CDR3: CASSGGLAGGLEQFF. The CDR3 DNA follows: TGTGCCAGCAGCGGGGGACTAGCGGGAGGGCTTGAGCAGTTCTTC.